This is a list of T cell receptor beta chains from one sample in a study of CD8+ T cells in alopecia areata. Generated by immunoSEQ multiplex PCR, the TCRdb table keeps only in-frame clones and is missing some. The sample holds under 150,000 clones, 61% seen once. Source: CD4+ T cells sorted from blood, taken at week 4, from a patient treated with tofacitinib. Every receptor here comes from a human donor with alopecia areata. Each CDR3 is given without its conserved first and last residue. Each record gives: V gene, J gene, D gene, CDR3 protein. The D gene is left open where the match is weak.

v_gene: TRBV30
j_gene: TRBJ2-2
d_gene: TRBD2
CDR3aa: AWSAGSGTTGELF

v_gene: TRBV29-1
j_gene: TRBJ2-2
d_gene: .
CDR3aa: SVDSGNTGELF

v_gene: TRBV15
j_gene: TRBJ1-2
d_gene: TRBD1
CDR3aa: ATSRPKGQDNYGYT

v_gene: TRBV10-3
j_gene: TRBJ1-5
d_gene: .
CDR3aa: AISDGRSSNQPQH

v_gene: TRBV29-1
j_gene: TRBJ1-2
d_gene: .
CDR3aa: SVGEIGYGYT

v_gene: TRBV5-1
j_gene: TRBJ2-6
d_gene: .
CDR3aa: ASSLTGSGANVLT

v_gene: TRBV29-1
j_gene: TRBJ2-1
d_gene: .
CDR3aa: SVVPGNDEQF

v_gene: TRBV29-1
j_gene: TRBJ1-2
d_gene: TRBD1
CDR3aa: SAGQVGYGYT

v_gene: TRBV7-2
j_gene: TRBJ2-3
d_gene: .
CDR3aa: ASSLDDGTDTQY

v_gene: TRBV29-1
j_gene: TRBJ2-5
d_gene: TRBD1
CDR3aa: SVVRDRAQETQY

v_gene: TRBV4-3
j_gene: TRBJ1-5
d_gene: .
CDR3aa: ASSQEAGEGKPQH

v_gene: TRBV2
j_gene: TRBJ1-5
d_gene: .
CDR3aa: ASSEGQSNQPQH

v_gene: TRBV2
j_gene: TRBJ2-3
d_gene: .
CDR3aa: ARALGTNTDTQY

v_gene: TRBV5-1
j_gene: TRBJ2-3
d_gene: TRBD1
CDR3aa: ASSPSPRTGGADTQY

v_gene: TRBV30
j_gene: TRBJ1-1
d_gene: .
CDR3aa: AWRSPGDTEAF

v_gene: TRBV7-8
j_gene: TRBJ2-7
d_gene: .
CDR3aa: ASSFRGGAYEQY

v_gene: TRBV4-3
j_gene: TRBJ2-1
d_gene: .
CDR3aa: ASSSHGPSNEQF